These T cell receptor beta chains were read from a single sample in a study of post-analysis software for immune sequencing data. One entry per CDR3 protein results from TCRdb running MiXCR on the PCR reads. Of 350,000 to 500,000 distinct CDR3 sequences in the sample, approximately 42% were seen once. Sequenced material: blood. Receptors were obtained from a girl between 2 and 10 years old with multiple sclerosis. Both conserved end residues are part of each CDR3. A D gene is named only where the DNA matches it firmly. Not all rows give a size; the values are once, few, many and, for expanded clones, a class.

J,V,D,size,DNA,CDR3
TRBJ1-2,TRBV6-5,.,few,TGTGCCAGCAGTTTCCGCAGGGCGACGCGCTATGGCTACACCTTC,CASSFRRATRYGYTF
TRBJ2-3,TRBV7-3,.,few,TGTGCCAGCAGCTTATCCCCCAGTTCAGATACGCAGTATTTT,CASSLSPSSDTQYF
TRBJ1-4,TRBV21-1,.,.,TGTGCCAGCAGTGACAGGGGCAGGGACGAAAAACTGTTTTTT,CASSDRGRDEKLFF
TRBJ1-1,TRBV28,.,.,TGTGCCAGCAGTTTTCGAAGGGGACGAGGGAACACTGAAGCTTTCTTT,CASSFRRGRGNTEAFF
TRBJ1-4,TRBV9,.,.,TGTGCCAGCAGCGTTTCCGCCGGCACGACGGGAGAAAAACTGTTTTTT,CASSVSAGTTGEKLFF
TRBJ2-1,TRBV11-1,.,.,TGTGCCAGCAGCTTAAGGCAGGGGTTGTCGAACAATGAGCAGTTCTTC,CASSLRQGLSNNEQFF
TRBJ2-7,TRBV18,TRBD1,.,TGTGCCAGCTCACGAACCGACAGGGGTAGCTACGAGCAGTACTTC,CASSRTDRGSYEQYF
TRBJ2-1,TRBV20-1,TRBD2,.,TGCGGTGGAAAAAATCCCACTAGCGGGGGCTACTCCTACAATGAGCAGTTCTTC,CGGKNPTSGGYSYNEQFF
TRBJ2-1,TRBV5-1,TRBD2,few,TGCGCCAGCAGCTTGGTGGGGGGGGTACCGGATGAGCAGTTCTTC,CASSLVGGVPDEQFF
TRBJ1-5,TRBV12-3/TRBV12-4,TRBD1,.,TGTGCCAGCAGTCCCCGGACAGGGAATCAGCCCCAGCATTTT,CASSPRTGNQPQHF
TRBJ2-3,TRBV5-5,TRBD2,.,TGTGCCAGCAGCTTGGTATTAGCGGGGGACACAGATACGCAGTATTTT,CASSLVLAGDTDTQYF
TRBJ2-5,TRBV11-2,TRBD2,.,TGTGCCAGCAGCTTAGATGGGAGACTAGCGGGGCTGCCAGAGACCCAGTACTTC,CASSLDGRLAGLPETQYF
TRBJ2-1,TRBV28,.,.,TGTGCCAGCAGTTACGGGCCTTACTACAATGAGCAGTTCTTC,CASSYGPYYNEQFF
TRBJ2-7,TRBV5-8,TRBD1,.,TGTGCCAGCAGCTGGGGACAGGGCCCCTACGAGCAGTACTTC,CASSWGQGPYEQYF
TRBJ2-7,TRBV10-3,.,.,TGTGCCATCAGTGAGGGCAACCCCTACGAGCAGTACTTC,CAISEGNPYEQYF
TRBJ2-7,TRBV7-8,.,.,TGTGCCAGCAGGCCGACGCGGATCTACTACGAGCAGTACTTC,CASRPTRIYYEQYF
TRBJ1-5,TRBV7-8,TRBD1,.,TGTGCCAGCAGCTTGGGGACAGCTAGTTATAGCAATCAGCCCCAGCATTTT,CASSLGTASYSNQPQHF
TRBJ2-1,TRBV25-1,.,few,TGTGCCAGCAGTGAATCCGACGTGCCGGGGCGCAATGAGCAGTTCTTC,CASSESDVPGRNEQFF
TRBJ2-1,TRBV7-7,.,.,TGTGCCAGCAGCTTAGGGCTAGTAAGGGCCAATGAGCAGTTCTTC,CASSLGLVRANEQFF
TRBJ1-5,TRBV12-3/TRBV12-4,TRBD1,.,TGTGCCAGCAGTTTGGACAGGCGAGATCAGCCCCAGCATTTT,CASSLDRRDQPQHF
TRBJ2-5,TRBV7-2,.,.,TGTGCCAGCAGCTTAGCGGTCGGGAGAGAGACCCAGTACTTC,CASSLAVGRETQYF
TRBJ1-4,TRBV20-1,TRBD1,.,TGCAGTGCTGCCGGGGACAGGGCCCTCGCAACTAATGAAAAACTGTTTTTT,CSAAGDRALATNEKLFF
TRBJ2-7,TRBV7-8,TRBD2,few,TGTGCCAGCAGCTCCCTGGGCTTTGCGGGAGGCTACTACGAGCAGTACTTC,CASSSLGFAGGYYEQYF
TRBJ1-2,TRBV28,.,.,TGTGCCAGCACAGGGATCCATGGCTACACCTTC,CASTGIHGYTF
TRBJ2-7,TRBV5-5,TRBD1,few,TGTGCCAGCAGCTCGACCGGGACAGGGGGTCACGAGCAGTACTTC,CASSSTGTGGHEQYF
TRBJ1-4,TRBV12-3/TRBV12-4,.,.,TGTGCCAGCACATACTCCGAGCCCAAAAAACTGTTTTTT,CASTYSEPKKLFF
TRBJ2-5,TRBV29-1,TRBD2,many,TGCAGCGTTGACGAGCGGGGGGGCCAAGAGACCCAGTACTTC,CSVDERGGQETQYF
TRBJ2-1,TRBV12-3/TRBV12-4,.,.,TGTGCCAGCAGGGTAACGGGAGCGGTCAATGAGCAGTTCTTC,CASRVTGAVNEQFF
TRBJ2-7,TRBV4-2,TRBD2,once,TGTGCCAGCAGCCAAGGGACTAGCGGGATGGGGAACAATGAGCAGTACTTC,CASSQGTSGMGNNEQYF
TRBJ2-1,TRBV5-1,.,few,TGCGCCAGCAGCTTGTTTGGGCAGGCGTCCTCCTACAATGAGCAGTTCTTC,CASSLFGQASSYNEQFF
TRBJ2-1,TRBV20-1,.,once,TGCAGTGCTAGGCCGGAGGCTGGGGATGAGCAGTTCTTC,CSARPEAGDEQFF
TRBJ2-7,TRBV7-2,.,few,TGTGCCAGCAGCTTAATGAGCGGGCACTCCTACGAGCAGTACTTC,CASSLMSGHSYEQYF
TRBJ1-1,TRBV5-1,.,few,TGCGCCAGCAGCTTATCCGGGGGCTTAACTGAAGCTTTCTTT,CASSLSGGLTEAFF
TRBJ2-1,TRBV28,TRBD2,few,TGTGCCAGCAGTTTAGGCGGGAGGAGGGGCAATGAGCAGTTCTTC,CASSLGGRRGNEQFF
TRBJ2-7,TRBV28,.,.,TGTGCCAGCAGTTTGGATGGCCGGGATTACGAGCAGTACTTC,CASSLDGRDYEQYF
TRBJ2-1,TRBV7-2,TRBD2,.,TGTGCCAGCAGCTTGGCGGGAGGGACTCGTATAAGGGGTGAGCAGTTCTTC,CASSLAGGTRIRGEQFF
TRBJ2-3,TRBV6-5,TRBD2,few,TGTGCCAGCAGCATGACTAGCGGGGGACCCCAAAGGACGCAGTATTTT,CASSMTSGGPQRTQYF
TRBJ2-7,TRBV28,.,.,TGTGCCAGCATCGGGGGCGCTTCTTACGAGCAGTACTTC,CASIGGASYEQYF
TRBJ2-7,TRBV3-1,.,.,TGTGCCAGCAGCCAAGGCCCTACAGGCTACGAGCAGTACTTC,CASSQGPTGYEQYF
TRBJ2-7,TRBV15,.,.,TGTGCCACCAGCAGAGGGTCGACGGGGGAGACAGGGTTCCGCTACGAGCAGTACTTC,CATSRGSTGETGFRYEQYF
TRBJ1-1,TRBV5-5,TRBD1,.,TGTGCCAGCAGCCAAACCCCGACAGGGGGGAACACTGAAGCTTTCTTT,CASSQTPTGGNTEAFF
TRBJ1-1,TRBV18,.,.,TGTGCCAGCTCACCACCGGGTAGGGACACTGAAGCTTTCTTT,CASSPPGRDTEAFF
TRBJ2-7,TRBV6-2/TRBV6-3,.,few,TGTGCCAGCAGTTATTCTTTACCGGCCACATGGAGCTCCTACGAGCAGTACTTC,CASSYSLPATWSSYEQYF
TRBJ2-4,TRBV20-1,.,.,TGCAGTGCTAGAGTTGCGGGGCCTTCCTTAGCCATAAACATTCAGTACTTC,CSARVAGPSLAINIQYF
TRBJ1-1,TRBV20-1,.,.,TGCAGTGCTAGTGCCTCTAGTTGGAACACTGAAGCTTTCTTT,CSASASSWNTEAFF